The clone carrying this T cell receptor (beta chain) showed up just once. Its antigen is unidentified. These data belong to a study of cytomegalovirus exposure and HLA in healthy donors. Broader study findings: Under in vitro conditions, three CMV-associated chains were confirmed as specific for CMV antigens. Immune exposure data for these donors was limited to CMV serostatus.

The PCR made use of 60 Vbeta and 13 Jbeta primers. The assay was immunoSEQ multiplex PCR, and TCRdb's table has in-frame clones only and misses some. The sample yields about 160,000 clones, around 80% seen once. The receptor's source is a female donor in good health and CMV-seronegative. The sample consisted of PBMCs.

The CDR3 spells CASSSRGAAGRGNEKLFF. The CDR3 DNA reads TGTGCCAGCAGCTCACGGGGGGCGGCCGGACGGGGGAATGAAAAACTGTTTTTT. The genes are TRBV14 and TRBJ1-4; the D gene is possibly TRBD1 (6 bases). The V and J ends lost 5 bases and 5 bases respectively, with 24 bases between them. The CDR3 covers 18 residues. The germline gives CDR1 SGHDN, CDR2 FVKESK.